The 22 T cell receptor beta chains listed next were all sequenced from one sample in a study of blood T cell repertoires in COVID-19. Measured with immunoSEQ multiplex PCR; TCRdb has only the in-frame clones, and not every one. The table lists some 110,000 clones, approximately 78% of them singletons. Material: peripheral blood. Receptors were obtained from a man aged 70 or older with acute or convalescent COVID-19.

Here the CDR3 reads CASREVNYGYTF. The CDR3 region has the DNA TGCGCCAGCCGCGAGGTAAACTATGGCTACACCTTC. This chain links TRBV5-1 with TRBJ1-2; unclear D gene. The CDR3 contains 12 residues. With 7 bases removed from V and 2 bases from J, the gap between germline ends came to 9 bases. Germline CDR1 SGHRS, CDR2 YFSETQ.

This chain connects TRBV7-3 to TRBJ2-1; a possible D gene is TRBD1 (6 bases). V shed 4 bases and J shed 7 bases, with 14 bases lying between them. CDR1 SGHTA and CDR2 FQGTGA come from the germline V gene. The CDR3 is 14 residues long. The CDR3 bases are TGTGCCAGCAGCTCGATTAGACAGGTTAATGAGCAGTTCTTC. Its protein product is CASSSIRQVNEQFF.

In DNA form, the CDR3 reads TGTGCCAGAGACTGGACGAGGGGGACCGGGGAGCTGTTTTTT. Translating gives CARDWTRGTGELFF. The chain recombines TRBV2 with TRBJ2-2; TRBD1 might be the D (6 bases). V lost 9 bases, J lost 5 bases, and 16 bases lay in between. The germline CDR1 and CDR2 sequences are SNHLY and FYNNEI. The CDR3 length is 14 residues.

The chain is built from TRBV19 and TRBJ1-1, with a weak D call TRBD1 (6 bases). Trimming stripped 5 bases from V and 10 bases from J, with 17 bases between. This CDR3 region has 13 residues. Germline assignment: CDR1 LNHDA and CDR2 SQIVND (reference sequence). The CDR3 DNA follows: TGTGCCAGTAGTCCTTCCACAGGGACCGGAGCTTTCTTT. Translating gives CASSPSTGTGAFF.

This clone was counted between two and nine times. The rearrangement uses TRBV3-1 (or the pseudogene TRBV3-2) and TRBJ2-1; TRBD2 is a possible D gene (5 bases). Trimming removed 2 bases from V and 10 bases from J, with 9 bases in between. The germline V gene encodes CDR1 LGHDT and CDR2 YNNKEL (reference sequence). The CDR3 runs 12 residues. In DNA, the CDR3 is TGTGCCAGCAGCCAACCCCGAGGGGAGCAGTTCTTC. The encoded protein is CASSQPRGEQFF.

This chain links TRBV4-2 with TRBJ1-1; the match to TRBD1 covers 7 bases. The V gene end was trimmed by 0 bases and the J gene end by 8 bases; junction bases not matched to a gene: 3. The CDR3 loop spans 13 amino acids. The germline gives CDR1 LGHNA, CDR2 YNFKEQ. This chain's CDR3 is CASSQDRGQEAFF. The DNA of the CDR3 is TGTGCCAGCAGCCAAGATCGGGGACAGGAAGCTTTCTTT.

This chain joins TRBV6-5 and TRBJ1-5; D perhaps matches TRBD1 (6 bases). This CDR3 is built from 15 residues. V shed 6 bases and J shed 2 bases, with 14 bases lying between them. CDR1 is MNHEY, CDR2 SVGAGI, per germline. In DNA form, the CDR3 reads TGTGCCAGCAGGAAGGACAGAGGGGGCAATCAGCCCCAGCATTTT. Translating it yields CASRKDRGGNQPQHF.

The chain is built from TRBV14 and TRBJ2-3, with 7 bases fitting TRBD2. V shed 0 bases and J 2 bases; nucleotides not matched to a gene: 5. The CDR3 spans 16 residues. The germline gives CDR1 SGHDN, CDR2 FVKESK. The CDR3 DNA reads as TGTGCCAGCAGCCAAGAATTGGGAGGGGTCACAGATACGCAGTATTTT. Encoded protein: CASSQELGGVTDTQYF.

The chain recombines TRBV14 with TRBJ2-1; 10 bases are shared with TRBD2. CDR1 is SGHDN and CDR2 is FVKESK in the germline V gene. The CDR3 consists of 15 residues. V trimming: 0 bases; J trimming: 8 bases; junction bases outside the gene matches: 4. In nucleotides, the CDR3 is TGTGCCAGCAGCCAAGAAAGCGGGGGGGCCTATGAGCAGTTCTTC. This translates into CASSQESGGAYEQFF.

The rearrangement joins TRBV19 to TRBJ2-2; no firm D call. Trimming took off 2 bases at V and 0 bases at J, with 7 bases between the two ends. This CDR3 comprises 15 residues. The germline gives CDR1 LNHDA, CDR2 SQIVND (reference sequence). The CDR3 bases are TGTGCCAGTAGTATACCCTTTTCGAACACCGGGGAGCTGTTTTTT. Translation: CASSIPFSNTGELFF.

The chain has TRBV19 and TRBJ1-1; perhaps TRBD1 as D (5 bases). Per germline, CDR1 LNHDA and CDR2 SQIVND (reference sequence). V lost 3 bases and J 0 bases, leaving 14 bases between the germline ends. CDR3 size: 16 residues. CDR3 in amino acids: CASSIPSGGVNTEAFF. In nucleotides, the CDR3 is TGTGCCAGTAGTATTCCCTCCGGGGGGGTGAACACTGAAGCTTTCTTT.

This chain joins TRBV5-1 and TRBJ2-7; a weak D match, TRBD2 (6 bases). The CDR3 loop spans 16 amino acids. Germline CDR1 reads SGHRS; CDR2 reads YFSETQ. V was shortened by 3 bases and J by 4 bases, with 20 bases between the two germline ends. This chain's CDR3 is CASSSQRWGGGYEQYF. CDR3 DNA: TGCGCCAGCAGCTCCCAAAGGTGGGGAGGAGGGTACGAGCAGTACTTC.

This chain joins TRBV2 and TRBJ1-5, with TRBD1 matching 12 bases. The CDR3 consists of 14 residues. CDR1 is SNHLY, CDR2 FYNNEI, per germline. V lost 7 bases, J lost 7 bases, and 5 bases stayed unmatched. In nucleotides, the CDR3 is TGTGCCAGCAAGGCTGGGACAGGGGGCCAGCCCCAGCATTTT. Translation gives CASKAGTGGQPQHF. Together with reference TRBV2 and TRBJ1-5, the CDR3 gives the full variable domain: EPEVTQTPSHQVTQMGQEVILRCVPISNHLYFYWYRQILGQKVEFLVSFYNNEISEKSEIFDDQFSVERPDGSNFTLKIRSTKLEDSAMYFCASKAGTGGQPQHFGDGTRLSIL.

The table lists this clone with a count of one. The chain is built from TRBV18 and TRBJ2-7; possibly TRBD2 for D (5 bases). CDR1 KGHSH and CDR2 LQKENI come from the germline V gene. Trimming stripped 3 bases from V and 5 bases from J, with 17 bases between. This CDR3 has 15 amino acids. CDR3 DNA sequence: TGTGCCAGCTCACCCTTGGGAGTTATCCTGGACGAGCAGTACTTC. Translation gives CASSPLGVILDEQYF.

The gene calls are TRBV6-5 and TRBJ2-6, with unresolved D. Trimming took off 6 bases at V and 2 bases at J, with 11 bases between the two ends. CDR1 is MNHEY, CDR2 SVGAGI, per germline. The CDR3 is 15 amino acids. CDR3 in amino acids: CASRFTRPGANVLTF. Written as DNA, the CDR3 is TGTGCCAGCAGGTTCACGCGGCCTGGGGCCAACGTCCTGACTTTC.

In its sample, this clone was seen once. The chain combines TRBV30 with TRBJ2-2; TRBD1 might be the D (5 bases). CDR1 and CDR2 (germline): GTSNPN, SVGIG (reference sequence). With 2 bases removed from V and 5 bases from J, the gap between germline ends came to 12 bases. The CDR3 runs to 14 residues. The CDR3 is CAWSRQGQTGELFF. The CDR3, as DNA: TGTGCCTGGAGTCGCCAGGGTCAGACCGGGGAGCTGTTTTTT.

This sequence joins TRBV5-1 and TRBJ1-4; no firm D call. The ends were cut back, 0 bases at V and 6 bases at J, with 15 bases in the middle. Germline V CDR1 and CDR2: SGHRS, YFSETQ. This CDR3 comprises 16 residues. CDR3 residues: CASSLGPQRTDEKLFF. The CDR3 DNA follows: TGCGCCAGCAGCTTGGGGCCACAGAGGACTGATGAAAAACTGTTTTTT.

This clone was observed once. V is TRBV7-9 and J is TRBJ1-5; D possibly corresponds to TRBD1 (5 bases). The V end lost 5 bases, the J end lost 5 bases, and 16 bases lay between the germline ends. The CDR3 is 15 residues long. The germline V gene encodes CDR1 SEHNR and CDR2 FQNEAQ (reference sequence). This chain's CDR3 is CASSKGAAYYQPQHF. In nucleotides, the CDR3 is TGTGCCAGCAGCAAAGGGGCAGCTTATTATCAGCCCCAGCATTTT.

To note about this clone: The junction and the germline gene differ at one end; a read error may be behind it. The chain has TRBV11-2 and TRBJ2-1; tentative D call: TRBD1 (5 bases). The CDR3 covers 15 residues. Germline lookup yields CDR1 SGHAT and CDR2 FQNNGV. The CDR3 region has the DNA TGTGCCAGCACCTTACTGGGCAGGGCGCGTGGTGAGCAGTTCTTC. The encoded protein is CASTLLGRARGEQFF.

The genes are TRBV2 and TRBJ1-5; 7 nucleotides agree with TRBD1. Germline assignment: CDR1 SNHLY and CDR2 FYNNEI. The CDR3 runs to 16 residues. The V and J ends lost 4 bases and 5 bases, in that order; junction bases with no gene match: 11. The CDR3 nucleotides are TGTGCCAGCAGTGCGGGGCTACAGGGGAACGATCAGCCCCAGCATTTT. Its protein is CASSAGLQGNDQPQHF. The entire variable domain, with the rest obtained from reference TRBV2 and TRBJ1-5, is as follows: EPEVTQTPSHQVTQMGQEVILRCVPISNHLYFYWYRQILGQKVEFLVSFYNNEISEKSEIFDDQFSVERPDGSNFTLKIRSTKLEDSAMYFCASSAGLQGNDQPQHFGDGTRLSIL.

As to this clone: The conserved final phenylalanine or tryptophan is absent from the CDR3, which likely points to a read error. It is unclear where the CDR3 begins or ends on the DNA, so no DNA is shown, and the CDR3 is as TCRdb lists it. The rearrangement joins TRBV23-1 to TRBJ1-2; the table's D call TRBD1 went unverified against the DNA. TRBV23-1 is assigned to the ORF class and has an uncertain function. Including both end residues, the CDR3 is 8 amino acids long. The CDR3 loop reads CASFGQGK.

With respect to this clone: Its ends do not fully match the called genes, so a read error is possible. The rearrangement links TRBV2 to TRBJ1-2; D is uncertain. This CDR3 spans 14 amino acids. Germline lookup yields CDR1 SNHLY and CDR2 FYNNEI. CDR3 sequence: CASSIEVAKYGYTF. In DNA, the CDR3 is TGTGCCAGCAGTATCGAGGTAGCTAAATATGGCTACACCTTC.